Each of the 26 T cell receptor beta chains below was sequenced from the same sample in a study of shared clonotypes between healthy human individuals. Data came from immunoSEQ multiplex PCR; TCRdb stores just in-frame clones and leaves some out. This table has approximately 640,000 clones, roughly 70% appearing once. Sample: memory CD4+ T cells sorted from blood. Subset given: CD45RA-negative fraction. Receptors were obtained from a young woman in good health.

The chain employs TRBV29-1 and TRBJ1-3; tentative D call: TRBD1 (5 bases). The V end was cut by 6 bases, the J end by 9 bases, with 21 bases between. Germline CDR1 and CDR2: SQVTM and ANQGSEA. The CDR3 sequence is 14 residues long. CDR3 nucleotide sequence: TGCAGCGTCGCCCCTGGGGGAGGATTGCCCACCATATATTTT. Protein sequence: CSVAPGGGLPTIYF.

The CDR3 bases are TGTGCCAGCAGTCGAAAAGCGACAGGACCCCAGGGGGGGGAGCAGTACTTC. Translation gives CASSRKATGPQGGEQYF. The chain is built from TRBV27 and TRBJ2-7, with D perhaps given as TRBD1 or TRBD2 (7 bases each). V was clipped by 5 bases and J by 7 bases, with 27 bases between them. The CDR3 length is 17 residues. Germline V gene data show CDR1 as MNHEY and CDR2 as SMNVEV (reference sequence).

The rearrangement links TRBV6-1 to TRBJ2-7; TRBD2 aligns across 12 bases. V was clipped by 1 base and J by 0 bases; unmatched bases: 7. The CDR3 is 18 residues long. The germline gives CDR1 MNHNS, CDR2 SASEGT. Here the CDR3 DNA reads TGTGCCAGCAGTGAAGATGGACTAGCGGGATACATCTCCTACGAGCAGTACTTC. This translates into CASSEDGLAGYISYEQYF.

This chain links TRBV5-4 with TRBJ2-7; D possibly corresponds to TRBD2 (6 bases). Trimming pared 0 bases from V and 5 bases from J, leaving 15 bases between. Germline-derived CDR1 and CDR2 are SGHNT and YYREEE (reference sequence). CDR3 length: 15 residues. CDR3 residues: CASSLEGLEGDEQYF. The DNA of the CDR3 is TGTGCCAGCAGCTTGGAAGGTTTGGAGGGCGACGAGCAGTACTTC.

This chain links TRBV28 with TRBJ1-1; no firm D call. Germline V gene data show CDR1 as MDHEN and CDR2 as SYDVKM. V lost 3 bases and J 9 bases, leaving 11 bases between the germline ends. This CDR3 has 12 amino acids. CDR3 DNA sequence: TGTGCCAGCAGTTTGATCAGGCAAAAAGCTTTCTTT. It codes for CASSLIRQKAFF. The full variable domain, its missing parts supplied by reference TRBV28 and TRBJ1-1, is DVKVTQSSRYLVKRTGEKVFLECVQDMDHENMFWYRQDPGLGLRLIYFSYDVKMKEKGDIPEGYSVSREKKERFSLILESASTNQTSMYLCASSLIRQKAFFGQGTRLTVV.

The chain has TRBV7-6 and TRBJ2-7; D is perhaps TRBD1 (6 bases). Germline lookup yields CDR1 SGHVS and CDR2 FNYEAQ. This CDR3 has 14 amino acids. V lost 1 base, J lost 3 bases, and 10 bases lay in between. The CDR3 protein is CASSLDQGNYEQYF. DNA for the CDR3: TGTGCCAGCAGCTTAGACCAGGGGAACTACGAGCAGTACTTC.

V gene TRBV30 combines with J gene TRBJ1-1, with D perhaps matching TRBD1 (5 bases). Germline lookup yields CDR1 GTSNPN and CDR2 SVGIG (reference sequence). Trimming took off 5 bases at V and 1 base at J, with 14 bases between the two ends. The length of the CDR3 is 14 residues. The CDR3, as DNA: TGTGCCTGGGACTCAGGGATGGGGAACACTGAAGCTTTCTTT. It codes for CAWDSGMGNTEAFF.

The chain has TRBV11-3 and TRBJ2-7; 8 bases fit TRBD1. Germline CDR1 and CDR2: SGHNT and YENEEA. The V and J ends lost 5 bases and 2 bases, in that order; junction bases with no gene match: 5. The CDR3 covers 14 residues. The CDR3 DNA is TGTGCCAGCAGCGCAGGACAGGGTACCTACGAGCAGTACTTC. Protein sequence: CASSAGQGTYEQYF.

In DNA, the CDR3 is TGTGCCAGCAGTGACAGGGTAAGGCAGCCCCAGCATTTT. It encodes CASSDRVRQPQHF. The chain has TRBV6-1 and TRBJ1-5; perhaps TRBD1 as D (5 bases). The CDR3 runs 13 residues. Germline CDR1 is MNHNS and CDR2 is SASEGT. Trimming removed 3 bases from V and 7 bases from J, with 10 bases in between.

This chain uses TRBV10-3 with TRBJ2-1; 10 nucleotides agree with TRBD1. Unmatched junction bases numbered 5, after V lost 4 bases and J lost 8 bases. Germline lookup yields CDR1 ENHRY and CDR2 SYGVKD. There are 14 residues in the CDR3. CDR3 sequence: CAISGTGGLHEQFF. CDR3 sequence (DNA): TGTGCCATCAGTGGGACAGGGGGGCTCCATGAGCAGTTCTTC.

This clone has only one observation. The DNA of the CDR3 is TGTGCCAGCAGTTCCACGACAGTCATGAACACTGAAGCTTTCTTT. Its protein product is CASSSTTVMNTEAFF. The rearrangement joins TRBV28 to TRBJ1-1, with D perhaps TRBD1 (5 bases). The CDR3 loop spans 15 amino acids. V shed 4 bases and J shed 0 bases, with 12 bases lying between them. Germline assignment: CDR1 MDHEN and CDR2 SYDVKM. The full variable domain, completed using reference TRBV28 and TRBJ1-1, is DVKVTQSSRYLVKRTGEKVFLECVQDMDHENMFWYRQDPGLGLRLIYFSYDVKMKEKGDIPEGYSVSREKKERFSLILESASTNQTSMYLCASSSTTVMNTEAFFGQGTRLTVV.

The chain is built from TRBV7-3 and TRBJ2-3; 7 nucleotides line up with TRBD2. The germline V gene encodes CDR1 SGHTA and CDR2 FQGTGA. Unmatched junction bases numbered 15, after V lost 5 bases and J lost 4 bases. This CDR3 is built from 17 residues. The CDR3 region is CASSPSGAFTTPDTQYF. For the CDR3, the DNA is TGTGCCAGCAGCCCCAGCGGGGCCTTTACCACCCCAGATACGCAGTATTTT.

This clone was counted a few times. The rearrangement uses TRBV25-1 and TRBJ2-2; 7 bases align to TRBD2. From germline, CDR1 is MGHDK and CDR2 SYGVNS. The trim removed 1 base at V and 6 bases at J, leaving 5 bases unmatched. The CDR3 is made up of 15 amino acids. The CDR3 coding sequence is TGTGCCAGCAGTGAATCTCAGCGGGACGCCGGGGAGCTGTTTTTT. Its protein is CASSESQRDAGELFF.

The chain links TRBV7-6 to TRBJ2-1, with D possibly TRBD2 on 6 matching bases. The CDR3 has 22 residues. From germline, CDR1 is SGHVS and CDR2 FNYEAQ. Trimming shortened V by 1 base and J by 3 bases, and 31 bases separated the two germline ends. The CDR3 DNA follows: TGTGCCAGCAGCTTAGGCCCACCTAGCGCCCAGACGGGAGATCTTCACTACAATGAGCAGTTCTTC. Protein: CASSLGPPSAQTGDLHYNEQFF.

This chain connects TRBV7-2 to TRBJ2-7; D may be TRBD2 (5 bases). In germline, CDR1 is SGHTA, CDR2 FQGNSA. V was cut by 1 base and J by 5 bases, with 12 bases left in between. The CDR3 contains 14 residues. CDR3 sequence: CASSLDGGLDEQYF. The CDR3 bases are TGTGCCAGCAGCTTAGATGGAGGTCTGGACGAGCAGTACTTC.

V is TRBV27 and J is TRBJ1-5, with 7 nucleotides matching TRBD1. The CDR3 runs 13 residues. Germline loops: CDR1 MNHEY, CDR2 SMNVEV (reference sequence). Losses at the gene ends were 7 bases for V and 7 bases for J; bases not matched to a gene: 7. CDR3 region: CASKAGTAQPQHF. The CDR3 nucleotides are TGTGCCAGCAAAGCCGGGACAGCGCAGCCCCAGCATTTT.

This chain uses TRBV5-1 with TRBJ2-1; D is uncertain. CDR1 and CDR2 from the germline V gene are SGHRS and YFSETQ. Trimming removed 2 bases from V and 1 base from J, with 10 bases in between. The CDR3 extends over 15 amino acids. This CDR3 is CASSFSSFSYNEQFF. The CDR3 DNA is TGCGCCAGCAGCTTTTCGAGTTTTTCCTACAATGAGCAGTTCTTC.

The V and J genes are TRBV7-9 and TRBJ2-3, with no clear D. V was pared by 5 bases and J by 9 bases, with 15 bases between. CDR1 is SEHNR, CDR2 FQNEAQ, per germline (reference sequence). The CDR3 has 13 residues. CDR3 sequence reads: CASSPPLSRTQYF. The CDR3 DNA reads TGTGCCAGCAGCCCCCCGTTGTCCCGGACGCAGTATTTT.

This CDR3 is CASFSRLATYEQYF. The CDR3 nucleotides are TGTGCCAGCTTTTCACGCCTCGCGACCTACGAGCAGTACTTC. The gene calls are TRBV28 and TRBJ2-7, with D hard to call. The CDR3 loop spans 14 amino acids. Germline lookup yields CDR1 MDHEN and CDR2 SYDVKM. Trimming pared 8 bases from V and 2 bases from J, leaving 16 bases between.

Here the CDR3 DNA reads TGTGCCAGTAGTATTTGGGGCAATCAGCCCCAGCATTTT. This sequence encodes CASSIWGNQPQHF. The chain uses TRBV19 and TRBJ1-5; D is undetermined. V lost 3 bases to trimming and J lost 2 bases, with 5 bases between them. The CDR3 has 13 residues. In germline, CDR1 is LNHDA, CDR2 SQIVND (reference sequence).

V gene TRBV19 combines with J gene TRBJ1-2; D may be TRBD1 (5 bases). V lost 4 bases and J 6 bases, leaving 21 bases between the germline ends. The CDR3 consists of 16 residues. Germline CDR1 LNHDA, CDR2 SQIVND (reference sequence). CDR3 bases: TGTGCCAGTAGTAATAAGGGGCCCATTCCGGCGGATGGCTACACCTTC. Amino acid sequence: CASSNKGPIPADGYTF.

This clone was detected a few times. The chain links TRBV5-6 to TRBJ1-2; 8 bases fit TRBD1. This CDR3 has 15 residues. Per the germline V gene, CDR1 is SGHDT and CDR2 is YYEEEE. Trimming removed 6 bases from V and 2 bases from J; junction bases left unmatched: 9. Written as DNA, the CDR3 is TGTGCCAGCACAGTACAGGGGGGCGCCAACTATGGCTACACCTTC. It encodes CASTVQGGANYGYTF.

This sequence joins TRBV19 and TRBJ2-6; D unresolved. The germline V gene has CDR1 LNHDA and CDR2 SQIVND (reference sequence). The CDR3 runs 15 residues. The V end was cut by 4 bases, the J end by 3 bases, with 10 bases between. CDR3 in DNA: TGTGCCAGTAGTACCGCGGCCCGTGGGGCCAACGTCCTGACTTTC. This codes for CASSTAARGANVLTF.

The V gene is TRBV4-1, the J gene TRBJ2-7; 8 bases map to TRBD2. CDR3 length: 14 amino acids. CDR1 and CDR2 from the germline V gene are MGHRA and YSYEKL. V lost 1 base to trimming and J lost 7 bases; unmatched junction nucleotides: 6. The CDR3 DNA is TGCGCCAGCAGCCAAGGTACCCGGGAGGGGGAGCAGTACTTC. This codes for CASSQGTREGEQYF.

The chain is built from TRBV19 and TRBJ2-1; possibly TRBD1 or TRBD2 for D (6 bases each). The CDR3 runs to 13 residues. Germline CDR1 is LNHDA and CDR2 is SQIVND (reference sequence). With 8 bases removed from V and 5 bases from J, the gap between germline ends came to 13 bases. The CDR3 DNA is TGTGCCAGTGCCCCGGGGGCCGACAATGAGCAGTTCTTC. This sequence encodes CASAPGADNEQFF. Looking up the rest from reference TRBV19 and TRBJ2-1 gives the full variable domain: DGGITQSPKYLFRKEGQNVTLSCEQNLNHDAMYWYRQDPGQGLRLIYYSQIVNDFQKGDIAEGYSVSREKKESFPLTVTSAQKNPTAFYLCASAPGADNEQFFGPGTRLTVL.

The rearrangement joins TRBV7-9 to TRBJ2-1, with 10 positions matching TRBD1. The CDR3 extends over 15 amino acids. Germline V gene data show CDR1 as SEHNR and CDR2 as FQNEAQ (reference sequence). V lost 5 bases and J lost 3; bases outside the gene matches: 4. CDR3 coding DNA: TGTGCCAGCAGCCGTCGGACAGGGGGCTACAATGAGCAGTTCTTC. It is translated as CASSRRTGGYNEQFF.